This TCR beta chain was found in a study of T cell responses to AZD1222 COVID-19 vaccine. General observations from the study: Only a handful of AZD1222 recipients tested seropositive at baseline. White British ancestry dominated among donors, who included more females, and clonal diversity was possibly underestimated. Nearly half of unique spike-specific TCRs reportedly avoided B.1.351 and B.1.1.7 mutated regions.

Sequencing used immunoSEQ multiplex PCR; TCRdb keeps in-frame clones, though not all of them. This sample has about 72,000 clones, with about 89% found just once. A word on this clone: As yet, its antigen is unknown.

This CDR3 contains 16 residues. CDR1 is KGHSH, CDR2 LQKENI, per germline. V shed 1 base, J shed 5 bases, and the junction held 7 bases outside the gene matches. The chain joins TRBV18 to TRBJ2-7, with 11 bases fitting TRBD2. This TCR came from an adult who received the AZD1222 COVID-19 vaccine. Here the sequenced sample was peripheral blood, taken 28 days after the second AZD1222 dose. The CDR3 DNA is TGTGCCAGCTCACCACAGGCTTCGACTAGCGGGAACGAGCAGTACTTC. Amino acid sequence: CASSPQASTSGNEQYF.